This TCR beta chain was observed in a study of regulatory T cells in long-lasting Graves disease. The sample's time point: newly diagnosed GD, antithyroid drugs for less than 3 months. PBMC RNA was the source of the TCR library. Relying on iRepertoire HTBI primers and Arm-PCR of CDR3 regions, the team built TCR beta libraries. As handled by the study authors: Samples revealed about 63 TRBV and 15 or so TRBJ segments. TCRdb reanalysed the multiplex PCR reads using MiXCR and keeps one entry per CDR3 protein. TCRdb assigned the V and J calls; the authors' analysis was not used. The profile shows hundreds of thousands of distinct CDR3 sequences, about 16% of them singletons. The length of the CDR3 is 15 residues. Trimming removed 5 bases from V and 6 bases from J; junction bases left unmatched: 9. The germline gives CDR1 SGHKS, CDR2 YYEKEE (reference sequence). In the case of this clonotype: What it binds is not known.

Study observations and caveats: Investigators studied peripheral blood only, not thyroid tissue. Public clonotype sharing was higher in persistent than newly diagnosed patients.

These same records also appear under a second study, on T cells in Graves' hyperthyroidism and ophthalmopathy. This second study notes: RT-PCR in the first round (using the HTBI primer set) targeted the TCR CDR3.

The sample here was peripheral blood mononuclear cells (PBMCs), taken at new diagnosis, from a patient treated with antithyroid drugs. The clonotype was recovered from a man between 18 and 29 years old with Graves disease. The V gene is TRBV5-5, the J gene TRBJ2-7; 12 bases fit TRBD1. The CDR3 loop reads CASSYTGTGGLEQYF. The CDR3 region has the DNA TGTGCCAGCAGTTATACCGGGACAGGGGGCCTCGAGCAGTACTTC.